This TCR beta chain was captured in a study of regulatory T cells in long-lasting Graves disease. Trimming cost V 6 bases and J 0 bases, with 18 bases left between them. The CDR3 spans 17 residues. Germline V gene lookup returns CDR1 KGHSH and CDR2 LQKENI. The time point is: newly diagnosed GD, antithyroid drugs for less than 3 months. Scientists built the TCR library using RNA that was extracted from PBMCs. The TCR beta library used iRepertoire HTBI primers with Arm-PCR amplification of CDR3. TCRdb processed the multiplex PCR reads anew with MiXCR; each CDR3 protein has one entry. The data show about 620,000 distinct CDR3 sequences, with 15% to 20% seen just once and 18% held by the top ten. The same data also went into a second study, on T cells in Graves' hyperthyroidism and ophthalmopathy. From that paper: The HTBI primer set served for first-round RT-PCR of the TCR CDR3.

The sample here was peripheral blood mononuclear cells (PBMCs), taken at new diagnosis, from a patient treated with antithyroid drugs. The receptor was derived from a woman between 25 and 40 years old with Graves disease. V and J are TRBV18 and TRBJ1-3; no clear D. The CDR3 sequence is CASSGGKGQHSGNTIYF. In DNA, the CDR3 is TGTGCCAGCTCGGGCGGGAAAGGCCAGCACTCTGGAAACACCATATATTTT. The full variable domain, its missing parts supplied by reference TRBV18 and TRBJ1-3, is NAGVMQNPRHLVRRRGQEARLRCSPMKGHSHVYWYRQLPEEGLKFMVYLQKENIIDESGMPKERFSAEFPKEGPSILRIQQVVRGDSAAYFCASSGGKGQHSGNTIYFGEGSWLTVV.